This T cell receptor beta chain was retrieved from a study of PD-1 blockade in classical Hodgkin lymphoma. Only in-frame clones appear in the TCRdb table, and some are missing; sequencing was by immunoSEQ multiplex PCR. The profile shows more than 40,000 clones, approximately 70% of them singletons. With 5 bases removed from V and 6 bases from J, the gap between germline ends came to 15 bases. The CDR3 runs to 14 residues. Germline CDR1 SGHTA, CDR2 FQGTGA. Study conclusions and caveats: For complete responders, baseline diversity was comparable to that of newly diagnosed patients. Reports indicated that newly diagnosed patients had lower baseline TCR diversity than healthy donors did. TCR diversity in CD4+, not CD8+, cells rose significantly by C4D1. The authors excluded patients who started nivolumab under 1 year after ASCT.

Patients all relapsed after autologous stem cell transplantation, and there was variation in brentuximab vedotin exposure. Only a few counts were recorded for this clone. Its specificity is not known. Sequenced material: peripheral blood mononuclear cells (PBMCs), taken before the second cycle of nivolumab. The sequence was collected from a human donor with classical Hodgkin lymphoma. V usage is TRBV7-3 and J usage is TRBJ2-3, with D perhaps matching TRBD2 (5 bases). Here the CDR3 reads CASSSSDGRDTQYF. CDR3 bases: TGTGCCAGCAGCAGTAGCGACGGAAGGGATACGCAGTATTTT.